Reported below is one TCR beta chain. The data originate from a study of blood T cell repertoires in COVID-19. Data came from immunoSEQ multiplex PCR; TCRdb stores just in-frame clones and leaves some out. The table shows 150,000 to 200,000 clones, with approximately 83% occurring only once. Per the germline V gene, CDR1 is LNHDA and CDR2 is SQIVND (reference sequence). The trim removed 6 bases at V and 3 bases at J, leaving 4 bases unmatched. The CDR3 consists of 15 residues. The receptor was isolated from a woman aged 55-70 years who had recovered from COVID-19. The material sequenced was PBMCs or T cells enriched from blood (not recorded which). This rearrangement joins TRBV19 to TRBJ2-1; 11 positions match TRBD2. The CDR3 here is CASRGGTSGYNEQFF. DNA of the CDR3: TGTGCCAGTAGGGGGGGGACTAGCGGCTACAATGAGCAGTTCTTC.